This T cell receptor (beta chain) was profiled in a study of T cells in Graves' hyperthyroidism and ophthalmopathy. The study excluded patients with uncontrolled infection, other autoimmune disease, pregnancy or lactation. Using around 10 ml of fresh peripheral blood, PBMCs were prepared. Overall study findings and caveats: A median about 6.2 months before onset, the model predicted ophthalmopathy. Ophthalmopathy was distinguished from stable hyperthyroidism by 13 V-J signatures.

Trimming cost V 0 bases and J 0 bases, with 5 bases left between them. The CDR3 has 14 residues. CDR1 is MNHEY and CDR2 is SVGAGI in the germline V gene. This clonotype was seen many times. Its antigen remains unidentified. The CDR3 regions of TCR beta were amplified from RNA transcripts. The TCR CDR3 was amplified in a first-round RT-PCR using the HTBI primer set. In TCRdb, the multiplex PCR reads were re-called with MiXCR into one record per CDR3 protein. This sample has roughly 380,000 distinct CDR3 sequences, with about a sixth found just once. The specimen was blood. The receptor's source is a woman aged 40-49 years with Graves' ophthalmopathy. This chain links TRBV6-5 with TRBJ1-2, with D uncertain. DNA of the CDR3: TGTGCCAGCAGTTACTCGATAGCTAACTATGGCTACACCTTC. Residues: CASSYSIANYGYTF.